The 27 T cell receptor beta chains reported below all come from one sample, sequenced in a study of blood T cells in healthy people across ages. Combining a sample-barcoded 5' primer with a J-beta primer mix, a second PCR ran for 7 to 11 cycles. In TCRdb, the 5' RACE reads were re-called with MiXCR into one record per CDR3 protein. Found here are more than 1,400,000 distinct CDR3 sequences, approximately 38% of them singletons; the top ten hold 7.9%. The sample taken for sequencing was blood. Every receptor here comes from a young woman in good health.

The rearrangement uses TRBV28 and TRBJ1-5, with unresolved D. Germline V CDR1 and CDR2: MDHEN, SYDVKM. V shed 6 bases and J shed 3 bases, with 18 bases lying between them. The CDR3 covers 16 residues. CDR3 sequence (DNA): TGTGCCAGCAGCAACCTCCGCGGAGTACCCAATCAGCCCCAGCATTTT. Translating gives CASSNLRGVPNQPQHF.

This rearrangement joins TRBV12-3 or TRBV12-4 to TRBJ2-5; tentative D call: TRBD2 (7 bases). The CDR3 has 15 amino acids. Trimming cost V 5 bases and J 1 base, with 14 bases left between them. CDR3 sequence reads: CASSERGAIQETQYF. DNA of the CDR3: TGTGCCAGCAGTGAACGGGGGGCAATCCAAGAGACCCAGTACTTC.

This clonotype occurred a few times. The chain is built from TRBV6-2 or TRBV6-3 and TRBJ2-5; D perhaps matches TRBD2 (6 bases). The germline V gene has CDR1 MNHEY and CDR2 SVGEGT. V was pared by 6 bases and J by 11 bases, with 19 bases between. CDR3 length: 13 amino acids. The CDR3 loop reads CASRPGTPGEQYF. The CDR3 DNA is TGTGCCAGCAGACCCGGGACTCCAGGAGAGCAGTACTTC.

This clonotype showed up just a few times. The J gene is TRBJ2-3, the V gene TRBV3-1; tentatively, D is TRBD2 (6 bases). V shed 3 bases and J shed 2 bases, with 21 bases lying between them. The CDR3 spans 18 residues. CDR1 LGHDT and CDR2 YNNKEL come from the germline V gene (reference sequence). CDR3 bases: TGTGCCAGCAGCCAGTTTGTTCAAACGGGACTCAACACAGATACGCAGTATTTT. Amino acid sequence: CASSQFVQTGLNTDTQYF.

This clonotype has only a few counts. The chain uses TRBV27 and TRBJ1-2, with D unresolved. This CDR3 is built from 13 residues. Germline CDR1 and CDR2: MNHEY and SMNVEV (reference sequence). V lost 3 bases and J 7 bases, leaving 12 bases between the germline ends. For the CDR3, the DNA is TGTGCCAGCAGTTTGGGAGACGGGCGTGGCTACACCTTC. It codes for CASSLGDGRGYTF.

The chain links TRBV6-6 to TRBJ2-1; TRBD2 matches at 10 bases. The CDR3 has 13 amino acids. The germline V gene encodes CDR1 MNHNY and CDR2 SVGAGI (reference sequence). Trimming took 8 bases from V and 6 from J; bases not matched to a gene: 4. CDR3 amino acids: CASRGLASNEQFF. In DNA form, the CDR3 reads TGTGCCAGCCGGGGACTAGCGTCCAATGAGCAGTTCTTC.

This sequence joins TRBV7-9 and TRBJ2-7; no definite D call. The CDR3 loop spans 14 amino acids. The V gene's germline CDR1 is SEHNR and CDR2 FQNEAQ (reference sequence). Trimming removed 1 base at V and 2 bases at J, with 9 bases between. This CDR3 is CASSLVTDTYEQYF. CDR3 nucleotides: TGTGCCAGCAGCTTAGTCACAGACACCTACGAGCAGTACTTC.

The V and J genes are TRBV20-1 and TRBJ2-1; 9 bases map to TRBD2. V gave up 1 base and J gave up 8 bases; unmatched junction bases: 6. The germline gives CDR1 DFQATT, CDR2 SNEGSKA (reference sequence). The CDR3 is 14 residues long. CDR3 region: CSARVASGEDEQFF. In DNA, the CDR3 is TGCAGTGCTAGAGTGGCTAGCGGGGAAGATGAGCAGTTCTTC.

A few counts support this clonotype. The chain's CDR3 is CATSVEGTSRIEQYF. Written as DNA, the CDR3 is TGTGCCACCAGCGTTGAGGGTACTAGCCGCATCGAGCAGTACTTC. V gene TRBV15 combines with J gene TRBJ2-7; D is possibly TRBD2 (6 bases). The ends were cut back, 5 bases at V and 6 bases at J, with 20 bases in the middle. The CDR3 spans 15 residues. CDR1 and CDR2 (germline): LNHNV, YYDKDF (reference sequence). Variable domain in full (rest from reference TRBV15 and TRBJ2-7): DAMVIQNPRYQVTQFGKPVTLSCSQTLNHNVMYWYQQKSSQAPKLLFHYYDKDFNNEADTPDNFQSRRPNTSFCFLDIRSPGLGDTAMYLCATSVEGTSRIEQYFGPGTRLTVT.

The chain uses TRBV6-1 and TRBJ1-5; unclear D gene. Germline values: CDR1 MNHNS, CDR2 SASEGT. CDR3 length equals 19 residues. Trimming took 7 bases from V and 2 from J, leaving 27 bases between them. The CDR3, as DNA: TGTGCCAGCACCCGGAGCGCCCCAGACCTGGACGTGGGCAATCAGCCCCAGCATTTT. This sequence encodes CASTRSAPDLDVGNQPQHF.

This clonotype was seen a handful of times. The chain uses TRBV9 and TRBJ2-3, with TRBD1 matching over 7 bases. The CDR3 has 17 amino acids. The V segment lost 2 bases and the J segment 6 bases; nucleotides outside the gene matches: 15. Germline assignment: CDR1 SGDLS and CDR2 YYNGEE. CDR3 loop: CASSVSDRALWGDTQYF. CDR3 sequence (DNA): TGTGCCAGCAGCGTGTCCGACAGGGCCCTTTGGGGGGATACGCAGTATTTT.

There are a few counts of this clonotype. V is TRBV11-2 and J is TRBJ2-7; 8 bases are a match to TRBD1. V shed 3 bases and J 12 bases; nucleotides not matched to a gene: 10. From germline, CDR1 is SGHAT and CDR2 FQNNGV. The CDR3 has 13 residues. This CDR3 is CASSFGRTGPPYF. CDR3 bases: TGTGCCAGCAGCTTTGGAAGGACAGGGCCGCCGTACTTC.

This clonotype was detected a few times. One end of the junction does not line up with germline, which may come from a read error. The chain uses TRBV5-1 and TRBJ2-3; TRBD2 might be the D (6 bases). From germline, CDR1 is SGHRS and CDR2 YFSETQ. The CDR3 contains 15 residues. The CDR3 sequence is CASRPSGSGTDTQYF. As DNA, the CDR3 is TGTGCCAGCAGACCGTCCGGTAGCGGAACAGATACGCAGTATTTT. Looking up the rest from reference TRBV5-1 and TRBJ2-3 gives the full variable domain: KAGVTQTPRYLIKTRGQQVTLSCSPISGHRSVSWYQQTPGQGLQFLFEYFSETQRNKGNFPGRFSGRQFSNSRSEMNVSTLELGDSALYLCASRPSGSGTDTQYFGPGTRLTVL.

V gene TRBV12-3 or TRBV12-4 combines with J gene TRBJ2-1, with no clear D. V lost 5 bases to trimming and J lost 12 bases, with 20 bases between them. The CDR3 is 14 residues long. The CDR3 nucleotides read TGTGCCAGCAGTATTGGACGGATCACAGATACGCAGTTCTTC. This codes for CASSIGRITDTQFF.

This clonotype appeared a few times. The chain combines TRBV4-2 with TRBJ1-1, with D uncertain. CDR1 and CDR2 from the germline V gene are LGHNA and YNFKEQ. Trimming left V 4 bases short and J 3 bases short, with 18 bases between. The CDR3 sequence is 16 residues long. The CDR3 spells CASSPLTGEPDTEAFF. CDR3 DNA: TGTGCCAGCAGCCCTCTTACCGGGGAGCCGGACACTGAAGCTTTCTTT.

CDR3 protein: CASAGSVSESMGTQYF. The CDR3 DNA reads as TGTGCCAGCGCTGGGTCGGTTAGCGAAAGTATGGGGACCCAGTACTTC. The V gene is TRBV7-9, the J gene TRBJ2-5, with D tentatively TRBD2 (5 bases). Trimming took 8 bases from V and 7 from J, leaving 26 bases between them. This CDR3 is 16 amino acids long. Germline CDR1 reads SEHNR; CDR2 reads FQNEAQ (reference sequence).

As for this clonotype: Germline and junction disagree at one end, which may indicate a read error. The J gene is TRBJ1-2, the V gene TRBV2; D is unclear. Per germline, CDR1 SNHLY and CDR2 FYNNEI. The CDR3 loop spans 13 amino acids. CDR3 coding DNA: TGTGCCAGCAGGGAAGGCGGGGACTATGGCTACACCTTC. It encodes CASREGGDYGYTF.

The table lists this clonotype with a few counts. The chain uses TRBV9 and TRBJ1-1; D is undetermined. This CDR3 has 15 amino acids. The germline V gene encodes CDR1 SGDLS and CDR2 YYNGEE. V dropped 0 bases and J dropped 8 bases, with 17 bases sitting between them. Here the CDR3 DNA reads TGTGCCAGCAGCGTAGCCCCCGGCGGTACCAACGAAGCTTTCTTT. This translates into CASSVAPGGTNEAFF.

In the case of this clonotype: One junction end does not reproduce the germline sequence, and a read error may be involved. This chain uses TRBV7-2 with TRBJ2-7; D assignment may be TRBD1 or TRBD2 (5 bases each). CDR1 is SGHTA, CDR2 FQGNSA, per germline. This CDR3 spans 15 amino acids. This CDR3 reads CASSSGPQSSYKQYF. CDR3 nucleotide sequence: TGTGCCAGCAGCTCGGGACCCCAAAGCTCCTACAAGCAGTACTTC.

This clonotype was picked up a small number of times. The rearrangement uses TRBV2 and TRBJ2-3, with 9 bases aligning to TRBD1. The germline CDR1 and CDR2 sequences are SNHLY and FYNNEI. The CDR3 contains 15 residues. The V gene end was trimmed by 7 bases and the J gene end by 2 bases; junction bases not matched to a gene: 7. The CDR3 DNA is TGTGCCAGCACCGGGACAGGGATGAACACAGATACGCAGTATTTT. Protein product: CASTGTGMNTDTQYF.

The chain has TRBV6-1 and TRBJ2-2; TRBD2 matches at 7 bases. From germline, CDR1 is MNHNS and CDR2 SASEGT. The CDR3 covers 18 residues. Trimming cost V 2 bases and J 1 base; bases outside gene matches: 10. CDR3 residues: CASSELHGRAGNTGELFF. The CDR3 DNA follows: TGTGCCAGCAGTGAACTCCATGGGAGGGCCGGGAACACCGGGGAGCTGTTTTTT.

The gene calls are TRBV28 and TRBJ2-5, with 10 bases matching TRBD2. Germline CDR1 is MDHEN and CDR2 is SYDVKM. V dropped 2 bases and J dropped 11; count of bases not matched to a gene: 14. The length of the CDR3 is 16 residues. CDR3 loop: CASSLGGAGGGNEQYF. The CDR3 coding sequence is TGTGCCAGCAGTTTAGGAGGAGCGGGAGGGGGCAATGAGCAGTACTTC.

In its sample, this clonotype was seen a few times. The rearrangement uses TRBV10-3 and TRBJ2-1; maybe TRBD2 (5 bases). Trimming removed 6 bases at V and 0 bases at J, with 15 bases between. This CDR3 is built from 16 residues. Germline V gene lookup returns CDR1 ENHRY and CDR2 SYGVKD. The CDR3 region has the DNA TGTGCCATCAGGGCGACCGGGGAAAACTCCTACAATGAGCAGTTCTTC. Amino acids: CAIRATGENSYNEQFF.

This chain connects TRBV7-8 to TRBJ2-4; a possible D gene is TRBD1 (6 bases). The assigned J gene may be wrong: the sequence end matches TRBJ2-7 better. The length of the CDR3 is 17 residues. Germline V gives CDR1 SGHVS, CDR2 FQNEAQ. CDR3 coding DNA: TGTGCCAGCAGCTTATTCGACCCCGGGACACACTCCTACGAGCAGTACTTC. This encodes CASSLFDPGTHSYEQYF.

This clonotype appeared a few times. One base away lies a much larger clone, so this may be a sequencing read error. V and J are TRBV15 and TRBJ2-5; D gene uncertain. Germline-derived CDR1 and CDR2 are LNHNV and YYDKDF (reference sequence). The V and J ends lost 0 bases and 0 bases respectively, with 2 bases between them. The CDR3 length is 13 residues. The CDR3 here is CATSREDQETQYF. The CDR3 nucleotides are TGTGCCACCAGCAGAGAGGACCAAGAGACCCAGTACTTC.

The gene calls are TRBV9 and TRBJ1-4; D may be TRBD1 (5 bases). Germline loops: CDR1 SGDLS, CDR2 YYNGEE. The CDR3 sequence is 15 residues long. Trimming cost V 0 bases and J 4 bases, with 10 bases left between them. The CDR3 bases are TGTGCCAGCAGCGTAGGAGCAGGGCATAATGAAAAACTGTTTTTT. Amino acid sequence: CASSVGAGHNEKLFF.

The chain carries TRBV5-1 and TRBJ2-2; possibly TRBD2 for D (6 bases). The V end was cut by 5 bases, the J end by 0 bases, with 14 bases between. The CDR3 sequence is 16 residues long. Germline CDR1 SGHRS, CDR2 YFSETQ. The CDR3 DNA is TGCGCCAGCAGTCTCCCAGGCGGGGCGAACACCGGGGAGCTGTTTTTT. The encoded protein is CASSLPGGANTGELFF.